The 20 T cell receptor beta chains below were found in one sample sequenced in a study of T-cell reconstitution after alpha-beta-depleted transplantation in children. TCRbeta library construction was performed incorporating unique molecular identifiers. TCRdb redid the calling of the PCR reads with MiXCR, one entry per CDR3 protein. This table has about 340,000 distinct CDR3 sequences, about an eighth appearing once. The sample consisted of PBMCs, taken from the stem cell graft. These receptors came from a human donor who donated a stem cell graft to a child with Fanconi anemia.

This clonotype was detected a few times. CDR3 region: CASSLADSAGNTIYF. CDR3 DNA: TGCGCCAGCAGCCTCGCGGACAGTGCTGGAAACACCATATATTTT. The rearrangement links TRBV5-1 to TRBJ1-3; a weak D match, TRBD1 (6 bases). The CDR3 contains 15 residues. Trimming took 4 bases from V and 2 from J, leaving 13 bases between them. In germline, CDR1 is SGHRS, CDR2 YFSETQ.

The V gene is TRBV5-1, the J gene TRBJ2-7, with D maybe TRBD2 (6 bases). The CDR3 covers 15 residues. V lost 4 bases and J 3 bases, leaving 17 bases between the germline ends. Germline CDR1 and CDR2: SGHRS and YFSETQ. This chain's CDR3 is CASSPQGLLDYEQYF. Written as DNA, the CDR3 is TGCGCCAGCAGCCCCCAGGGACTGTTGGACTACGAGCAGTACTTC.

This clonotype showed up just once. J is TRBJ2-2 and V is TRBV28, with D unresolved. Germline values: CDR1 MDHEN, CDR2 SYDVKM. The CDR3 length is 17 residues. Trimming removed 6 bases from V and 0 bases from J, with 17 bases in between. The chain's CDR3 is CASRKPRTATNTGELFF. CDR3 sequence (DNA): TGTGCCAGCAGAAAACCTCGGACCGCAACGAACACCGGGGAGCTGTTTTTT.

The gene calls are TRBV10-3 and TRBJ2-5, with D possibly being TRBD2 (5 bases). Between the trimmed V and J ends, which lost 8 bases and 3 bases, there was a span of 19 bases. Germline V lookup: CDR1 ENHRY, CDR2 SYGVKD. This CDR3 is built from 15 residues. The DNA for the CDR3 is TGTGCCATCGGCGAGGAGGCAACCCGGGAAGAGACCCAGTACTTC. It encodes CAIGEEATREETQYF.

This clonotype was counted a few times. Its ends do not fully match the called genes, so a read error is possible. The chain joins TRBV3-1 to TRBJ1-1; D remains ambiguous. This CDR3 is 11 amino acids long. CDR1 and CDR2 from the germline V gene are LGHDT and YNNKEL (reference sequence). CDR3: CASSSQTGAFF. CDR3 nucleotides: TGTGCCAGCAGTTCACAGACTGGAGCTTTCTTT. The complete variable domain, with remaining parts taken from reference TRBV3-1 and TRBJ1-1, reads DTAVSQTPKYLVTQMGNDKSIKCEQNLGHDTMYWYKQDSKKFLKIMFSYNNKELIINETVPNRFSPKSPDKAHLNLHINSLELGDSAVYFCASSSQTGAFFGQGTRLTVV.

V and J are TRBV4-3 and TRBJ2-3; 10 bases are a match to TRBD2. Trimming took 1 base from V and 1 from J; bases not matched to a gene: 8. From germline, CDR1 is LGHNA and CDR2 YSLEER. The CDR3 has 18 amino acids. The CDR3 coding sequence is TGCGCCAGCAGCCAAGCCCCCTCCCTAGCGGGGGGCACAGATACGCAGTATTTT. Its translation: CASSQAPSLAGGTDTQYF.

This rearrangement joins TRBV6-5 to TRBJ2-1, with D tentatively TRBD2 (5 bases). Trimming cost V 3 bases and J 11 bases, with 14 bases left between them. Germline V gene sequence: CDR1 MNHEY, CDR2 SVGAGI. CDR3 length equals 13 residues. For the CDR3, the DNA is TGTGCCAGCAGTTATTTCAGACTAAGTCAGCAGTTCTTC. Translating it yields CASSYFRLSQQFF.

The rearrangement joins TRBV6-1 to TRBJ2-2; D call uncertain. The CDR3 sequence is 12 residues long. Trimming removed 7 bases from V and 6 bases from J, with 9 bases in between. Per germline, CDR1 MNHNS and CDR2 SASEGT. CDR3 sequence reads: CASIKLSGELFF. For the CDR3, the DNA is TGTGCCAGCATTAAGCTATCCGGGGAGCTGTTTTTT.

This clonotype was observed many times. This chain uses TRBV12-3 or TRBV12-4 with TRBJ2-7, with D perhaps matching TRBD2 (5 bases). Trimming stripped 1 base from V and 2 bases from J, with 9 bases between. The CDR3 length is 14 residues. In DNA form, the CDR3 reads TGTGCCAGCAGTTTAGGAGGGTTCGCCTACGAGCAGTACTTC. Protein sequence: CASSLGGFAYEQYF.

This rearrangement joins TRBV6-2 or TRBV6-3 to TRBJ1-2; the D gene is possibly TRBD1 (5 bases). This CDR3 is built from 16 residues. V gave up 2 bases and J gave up 4 bases, with 17 bases separating them. Germline V gives CDR1 MNHEY, CDR2 SVGEGT. The CDR3 loop reads CASSYGNGRRGYGYTF. The CDR3 DNA sequence: TGTGCCAGCAGTTACGGTAATGGCAGGAGGGGCTATGGCTACACCTTC.

This clonotype was found many times. The V and J genes are TRBV5-6 and TRBJ2-4, with D uncertain. This CDR3 has 14 residues. V was clipped by 6 bases and J by 2 bases, with 12 bases between them. Germline V gives CDR1 SGHDT, CDR2 YYEEEE. The CDR3 DNA is TGTGCCAGCACCATAACGGGTTCCAAAAACATTCAGTACTTC. This sequence encodes CASTITGSKNIQYF.

V is TRBV20-1 and J is TRBJ2-1; D is uncertain. The CDR3 is 14 amino acids. Germline CDR1 and CDR2: DFQATT and SNEGSKA (reference sequence). CDR3 sequence (DNA): TGCAGCGCTCCCGAGGCGAGCTCCTACAATGAGCAGTTCTTC. This sequence encodes CSAPEASSYNEQFF.

This clonotype showed up just once. This rearrangement joins TRBV7-2 to TRBJ2-7; D may be TRBD1 (6 bases). Germline CDR1 reads SGHTA; CDR2 reads FQGNSA. The length of the CDR3 is 14 residues. V dropped 5 bases and J dropped 7 bases, with 18 bases sitting between them. CDR3 protein: CASSPLTGVGEQYF. In DNA form, the CDR3 reads TGTGCCAGCAGCCCCCTGACAGGCGTGGGGGAGCAGTACTTC.

This clonotype was observed a few times. The CDR3 protein is CASSTPGVAGYTF. The CDR3 nucleotides read TGTGCCAGCAGTACCCCGGGGGTAGCCGGCTACACCTTC. J is TRBJ1-2 and V is TRBV6-6, with D possibly TRBD1 on 5 matching bases. The CDR3 is 13 residues long. Trimming took 5 bases from V and 8 from J, leaving 15 bases between them. Germline V CDR1 and CDR2: MNHNY, SVGAGI (reference sequence).

The chain links TRBV9 to TRBJ1-1; D is unclear. With 8 bases removed from V and 1 base from J, the gap between germline ends came to 15 bases. The CDR3 runs to 14 residues. Germline CDR1 reads SGDLS; CDR2 reads YYNGEE. CDR3 DNA: TGTGCCAGTACAGTCGGCGGGGAGAACACTGAAGCTTTCTTT. This gives the protein CASTVGGENTEAFF.

This clonotype came up a few times. The chain combines TRBV28 with TRBJ2-1, with 7 bases aligning to TRBD1. This CDR3 has 15 amino acids. Per germline, CDR1 MDHEN and CDR2 SYDVKM. Germline trimming cut 5 bases from V and 8 bases from J; bases unmatched to any gene: 12. The CDR3 nucleotides are TGTGCCAGCAGTCCCTACTCAGACAGGGTAGATGAGCAGTTCTTC. Amino acids: CASSPYSDRVDEQFF.

This chain connects TRBV4-3 to TRBJ1-2, with no clear D. V lost 4 bases and J 2 bases, leaving 8 bases between the germline ends. Germline V CDR1 and CDR2: LGHNA, YSLEER. The CDR3 spans 13 residues. The CDR3 protein is CASSRAANYGYTF. The CDR3 DNA reads as TGCGCCAGCAGCCGGGCAGCCAACTATGGCTACACCTTC.

This sequence joins TRBV28 and TRBJ2-3; D not certain. Germline V gene sequence: CDR1 MDHEN, CDR2 SYDVKM. V was shortened by 6 bases and J by 4 bases, with 17 bases between the two germline ends. The CDR3 runs to 15 residues. In DNA, the CDR3 is TGTGCCAGCAGCACCGCCGGTGGCCGCGCAGATACGCAGTATTTT. Its translation: CASSTAGGRADTQYF.

This clonotype was recorded many times. The V call is TRBV9, the J call TRBJ1-2; D gene uncertain. The germline V gene encodes CDR1 SGDLS and CDR2 YYNGEE. The ends were cut back, 3 bases at V and 2 bases at J, with 8 bases in the middle. The CDR3 contains 13 residues. The CDR3 region has the DNA TGTGCCAGCAGCGAGGGTCCCAACTATGGCTACACCTTC. It codes for CASSEGPNYGYTF. Full variable domain (outside the CDR3, taken from reference TRBV9 and TRBJ1-2): DSGVTQTPKHLITATGQRVTLRCSPRSGDLSVYWYQQSLDQGLQFLIQYYNGEERAKGNILERFSAQQFPDLHSELNLSSLELGDSALYFCASSEGPNYGYTFGSGTRLTVV.

This chain connects TRBV5-1 to TRBJ1-1, with D unclear. V was pared by 0 bases and J by 4 bases, with 10 bases between. This CDR3 has 14 residues. Germline assignment: CDR1 SGHRS and CDR2 YFSETQ. The CDR3 DNA reads TGCGCCAGCAGCTTGGGATATTCGAGCACTGAAGCTTTCTTT. Its protein is CASSLGYSSTEAFF.